Following are 30 T cell receptor beta chains from one sample sequenced in a study of T-cell memory formation after mild COVID-19. MiXCR was run by TCRdb on the 5' RACE reads, yielding one entry per CDR3 protein. Here the sample spans some 150,000 distinct CDR3 sequences, around 15% being singletons. The sample consisted of PBMCs or a T cell subset sorted from them (not recorded which). These receptors all stem from an adult woman who had mild COVID-19 (a few samples of this study predate the infection). Cell type and time point are not known.

The genes are TRBV4-3 and TRBJ2-7; 9 bases are shared with TRBD1. With V trimmed by 6 bases and J by 3 bases, 6 bases remained unmatched. The germline gives CDR1 LGHNA, CDR2 YSLEER. The CDR3 has 14 residues. CDR3 in amino acids: CASSSGTGNYEQYF. The CDR3, as DNA: TGCGCCAGCAGTTCCGGGACAGGGAACTACGAGCAGTACTTC.

The table lists this clonotype with a few counts. The CDR3, as DNA: TGCGCCAGCAGCGTGGACAGGGGGCCGCCCTACGAGCAGTACTTC. Translating it yields CASSVDRGPPYEQYF. This rearrangement joins TRBV5-1 to TRBJ2-7; 11 nucleotides agree with TRBD1. The length of the CDR3 is 15 residues. The junction had 5 bases not matched to a gene; V was cut back by 4 bases and J by 2 bases. CDR1 is SGHRS, CDR2 YFSETQ, per germline. The full variable domain, its missing parts supplied by reference TRBV5-1 and TRBJ2-7, is KAGVTQTPRYLIKTRGQQVTLSCSPISGHRSVSWYQQTPGQGLQFLFEYFSETQRNKGNFPGRFSGRQFSNSRSEMNVSTLELGDSALYLCASSVDRGPPYEQYFGPGTRLTVT.

The genes are TRBV7-9 and TRBJ2-7; 11 bases match TRBD1. Germline V lookup: CDR1 SEHNR, CDR2 FQNEAQ (reference sequence). Trimming took 8 bases from V and 3 from J; bases not matched to a gene: 3. This CDR3 comprises 13 residues. The CDR3 is CASGTGGLYEQYF. In DNA form, the CDR3 reads TGTGCCAGCGGGACAGGGGGACTCTACGAGCAGTACTTC.

The genes are TRBV9 and TRBJ2-5; TRBD1 is a possible D gene (6 bases). From germline, CDR1 is SGDLS and CDR2 YYNGEE. This CDR3 spans 16 amino acids. V lost 4 bases, J lost 0 bases, and 16 bases lay in between. The CDR3 loop is CASSFTGQPYQETQYF. CDR3 nucleotide sequence: TGTGCCAGCAGCTTCACTGGACAGCCGTACCAAGAGACCCAGTACTTC.

This clonotype has just a few counts. The chain links TRBV12-3 or TRBV12-4 to TRBJ2-3, with TRBD2 identical over 8 bases. Unmatched junction bases numbered 10, after V lost 6 bases and J lost 2 bases. The CDR3 runs to 16 residues. In DNA form, the CDR3 reads TGTGCCAGCAGCCTCAGTTTAGCGGGGATCACAGATACGCAGTATTTT. This codes for CASSLSLAGITDTQYF.

This chain connects TRBV7-9 to TRBJ2-3; 9 positions agree with TRBD2. J lost 2 bases, V lost 0 bases, and 3 bases had no gene match. CDR3 length: 16 residues. Germline CDR1 is SEHNR and CDR2 is FQNEAQ (reference sequence). The CDR3 region is CASSLASGSDTDTQYF. As DNA, the CDR3 is TGTGCCAGCAGCTTAGCTAGCGGGAGTGACACAGATACGCAGTATTTT.

This clonotype has at least ten counts. The chain carries TRBV11-2 and TRBJ1-6, with TRBD1 matching over 7 bases. From germline, CDR1 is SGHAT and CDR2 FQNNGV. The CDR3 totals 15 residues. After removal of 1 base from V and 7 bases from J, the junction contained 4 bases not matched to a gene. In DNA form, the CDR3 reads TGTGCCAGCAGCTTAGGGGCAGGGGGGAATTCACCCCTCCACTTT. It is translated as CASSLGAGGNSPLHF.

This clonotype was counted a few times. This chain uses TRBV10-2 with TRBJ1-1, with D unresolved. With 0 bases removed from V and 3 bases from J, the gap between germline ends came to 5 bases. Looked up from germline, CDR1 is WSHSY and CDR2 is SAAADI. The CDR3 covers 13 residues. DNA of the CDR3: TGCGCCAGCAGTGAGTCGGCCTACACTGAAGCTTTCTTT. Its translation is CASSESAYTEAFF.

The rearrangement joins TRBV6-1 to TRBJ2-5, with D possibly TRBD2 on 5 matching bases. The CDR3 runs to 12 residues. V was trimmed by 9 bases and J by 1 base, leaving 9 bases between them. Germline CDR1 reads MNHNS; CDR2 reads SASEGT. Written as DNA, the CDR3 is TGTGCCAGTTTAGCGAGCCAAGAGACCCAGTACTTC. As protein: CASLASQETQYF.

This clonotype was seen a handful of times. J is TRBJ2-1 and V is TRBV5-1; D gene ambiguous. The CDR3 has 13 amino acids. V was cut by 4 bases and J by 5 bases, with 10 bases left in between. Germline V gives CDR1 SGHRS, CDR2 YFSETQ. The CDR3 region is CASSIRYHNEQFF. The CDR3 bases are TGCGCCAGCAGCATCAGGTATCACAATGAGCAGTTCTTC.

Only a few counts were recorded for this clonotype. This chain joins TRBV5-6 and TRBJ1-5, with a possible D match to TRBD1 (5 bases). The germline gives CDR1 SGHDT, CDR2 YYEEEE. V lost 0 bases, J lost 2 bases, and 9 bases lay in between. This CDR3 is built from 15 residues. CDR3: CASSLGGWRNQPQHF. Written as DNA, the CDR3 is TGTGCCAGCAGCTTGGGGGGGTGGCGCAATCAGCCCCAGCATTTT.

The gene calls are TRBV9 and TRBJ1-2; a possible D gene is TRBD1 (6 bases). With 4 bases removed from V and 4 bases from J, the gap between germline ends came to 17 bases. Per the germline V gene, CDR1 is SGDLS and CDR2 is YYNGEE. This CDR3 has 15 residues. CDR3 coding DNA: TGTGCCAGCAGCCACGGGGAGGGGGTCGGCTATGGCTACACCTTC. Translation: CASSHGEGVGYGYTF.

CDR3: CSAEDIGEWGEQYF. CDR3 sequence (DNA): TGCAGTGCCGAGGATATCGGGGAGTGGGGGGAGCAGTACTTC. The V call is TRBV20-1, the J call TRBJ2-7, with D perhaps being TRBD1 or TRBD2 (5 bases each). Germline-derived CDR1 and CDR2 are DFQATT and SNEGSKA (reference sequence). There are 14 residues in the CDR3. Trimming left V 6 bases short and J 7 bases short, with 22 bases between.

CDR3 region: CASRKMEYTEAFF. In DNA, the CDR3 is TGTGCCAGCAGGAAGATGGAGTACACTGAAGCTTTCTTT. The chain uses TRBV6-5 and TRBJ1-1; no definite D call. This CDR3 comprises 13 residues. Germline V gene sequence: CDR1 MNHEY, CDR2 SVGAGI. V was cut by 6 bases and J by 3 bases, with 11 bases left in between.

V is TRBV11-3 and J is TRBJ2-1; D is uncertain. V shed 6 bases and J shed 4 bases, with 19 bases lying between them. Germline values: CDR1 SGHNT, CDR2 YENEEA. The CDR3 runs to 16 residues. The CDR3 loop reads CASSYTKKPVYNEQFF. The CDR3 DNA follows: TGTGCCAGCAGTTACACGAAAAAGCCCGTGTACAATGAGCAGTTCTTC.

This clonotype was seen a few times. J is TRBJ1-1 and V is TRBV4-3, with a tentative D call TRBD1 (5 bases). The CDR3 is 15 residues long. The V and J ends lost 0 bases and 4 bases respectively, with 12 bases between them. Per germline, CDR1 LGHNA and CDR2 YSLEER. The CDR3 reads CASSQDSGRSTEAFF. The CDR3 DNA sequence: TGCGCCAGCAGCCAAGATTCAGGGCGAAGCACTGAAGCTTTCTTT.

The V and J genes are TRBV11-2 and TRBJ2-3, with D perhaps matching TRBD1 (6 bases). Germline values: CDR1 SGHAT, CDR2 FQNNGV. The CDR3 consists of 14 residues. V was pared by 2 bases and J by 6 bases, with 12 bases between. CDR3 sequence (DNA): TGTGCCAGCAGCTTATTGGACAGCAAGGATACGCAGTATTTT. As protein: CASSLLDSKDTQYF.

The gene calls are TRBV20-1 and TRBJ2-7; TRBD2 matches 11 bases. CDR3 length: 15 amino acids. The germline V gene encodes CDR1 DFQATT and CDR2 SNEGSKA (reference sequence). The V gene end was trimmed by 4 bases and the J gene end by 1 base; junction bases not matched to a gene: 6. DNA for the CDR3: TGCAGTGCTATCTCCCTAGCGGGAGGTTCCTACGAGCAGTACTTC. It is translated as CSAISLAGGSYEQYF.

This clonotype came up a few times. V is TRBV18 and J is TRBJ2-7; D is ambiguous. The CDR3 has 13 residues. Trimming took 5 bases from V and 2 from J, leaving 10 bases between them. Per the germline V gene, CDR1 is KGHSH and CDR2 is LQKENI. The CDR3 DNA is TGTGCCAGCTCAGCCGGTGGTCCCTACGAGCAGTACTTC. It translates to CASSAGGPYEQYF.

The chain has TRBV6-5 and TRBJ1-2, with D perhaps TRBD1 (6 bases). There are 17 residues in the CDR3. Trimming cost V 0 bases and J 1 base, with 15 bases left between them. Germline CDR1 reads MNHEY; CDR2 reads SVGAGI. The CDR3 coding sequence is TGTGCCAGCAGTTACTCTACAGGGAGCCGAAGTAACTATGGCTACACCTTC. It encodes CASSYSTGSRSNYGYTF.

This clonotype has just a few counts. CDR3 sequence (DNA): TGTGCCAGCAGCTCGACTAGCGGACACAATGAGCAGTTCTTC. Translating gives CASSSTSGHNEQFF. The rearrangement joins TRBV7-9 to TRBJ2-1; 9 bases map to TRBD2. CDR3 length: 14 residues. J was trimmed by 5 bases and V by 4 bases; bases with no gene match: 3. Per the germline V gene, CDR1 is SEHNR and CDR2 is FQNEAQ (reference sequence). Variable domain in full (rest from reference TRBV7-9 and TRBJ2-1): DTGVSQNPRHKITKRGQNVTFRCDPISEHNRLYWYRQTLGQGPEFLTYFQNEAQLEKSRLLSDRFSAERPKGSFSTLEIQRTEQGDSAMYLCASSSTSGHNEQFFGPGTRLTVL.

V usage is TRBV9 and J usage is TRBJ2-1, with 10 bases matching TRBD2. J lost 4 bases, V lost 0 bases, and 10 bases had no gene match. The CDR3 sequence is 18 residues long. Germline CDR1 SGDLS, CDR2 YYNGEE. The CDR3 sequence: CASSVVAGGANVYNEQFF. The CDR3 DNA reads TGTGCCAGCAGCGTAGTAGCGGGGGGCGCTAACGTGTACAATGAGCAGTTCTTC.

The rearrangement links TRBV12-3 or TRBV12-4 to TRBJ2-7, with a possible D match to TRBD1 (6 bases). V was trimmed by 2 bases and J by 2 bases, leaving 10 bases between them. This CDR3 region has 14 residues. This CDR3 is CASSLIGGPYEQYF. Written as DNA, the CDR3 is TGTGCCAGCAGTTTAATTGGGGGCCCCTACGAGCAGTACTTC.

The rearrangement uses TRBV29-1 and TRBJ2-1, with D tentatively TRBD1 (6 bases). Germline CDR1 is SQVTM and CDR2 is ANQGSEA. With 4 bases removed from V and 4 bases from J, the gap between germline ends came to 14 bases. The CDR3 contains 14 residues. CDR3 coding DNA: TGCAGCGTTGGGGGGACACCCCCATACAATGAGCAGTTCTTC. Its protein product is CSVGGTPPYNEQFF.

This clonotype was counted many times. J is TRBJ2-5 and V is TRBV7-9; 8 bases match TRBD2. Germline trimming cut 3 bases from V and 4 bases from J; bases unmatched to any gene: 4. CDR3 length equals 14 residues. The germline V gene encodes CDR1 SEHNR and CDR2 FQNEAQ (reference sequence). The CDR3 region is CASSFFREGETQYF. The CDR3 DNA sequence: TGTGCCAGCAGCTTCTTCCGGGAGGGAGAGACCCAGTACTTC.

The rearrangement joins TRBV6-4 to TRBJ2-3, with 9 bases that match TRBD2. Losses at the gene ends were 4 bases for V and 4 bases for J; bases not matched to a gene: 3. Germline V gives CDR1 MRHNA, CDR2 SNTAGT. The CDR3 loop spans 14 amino acids. The DNA of the CDR3 is TGTGCCAGCAGTGGGACTAGCGATTCAGATACGCAGTATTTT. Its translation: CASSGTSDSDTQYF.

This chain links TRBV7-8 with TRBJ2-7; maybe TRBD1 (5 bases). This CDR3 has 15 residues. V gave up 1 base and J gave up 5 bases, with 15 bases separating them. Germline V lookup: CDR1 SGHVS, CDR2 FQNEAQ. The CDR3 loop reads CASSLVDGQGDEQYF. In DNA form, the CDR3 reads TGTGCCAGCAGCTTAGTGGATGGACAAGGCGACGAGCAGTACTTC.

This clonotype was picked up a small number of times. This rearrangement joins TRBV9 to TRBJ1-2, with D possibly being TRBD1 (5 bases). Trimming shortened V by 3 bases and J by 4 bases, and 7 bases separated the two germline ends. CDR1 and CDR2 (germline): SGDLS, YYNGEE. This CDR3 has 12 amino acids. The CDR3 sequence is CASSDRSYGYTF. The CDR3 DNA sequence: TGTGCCAGCAGCGACAGGTCCTATGGCTACACCTTC.

The chain joins TRBV9 to TRBJ1-2; D possibly corresponds to TRBD1 (6 bases). Per germline, CDR1 SGDLS and CDR2 YYNGEE. CDR3 length equals 16 residues. The V gene lost 5 bases and the J gene lost 4 bases, with 21 bases spanning the gap. DNA for the CDR3: TGTGCCAGCAGGTCAGGTCCAGGACAGCGATCCTATGGCTACACCTTC. Residues: CASRSGPGQRSYGYTF.

The gene calls are TRBV10-3 and TRBJ2-5; maybe TRBD1 (7 bases). This CDR3 is built from 18 residues. Germline V gives CDR1 ENHRY, CDR2 SYGVKD. Trimming took 2 bases from V and 4 from J, leaving 23 bases between them. CDR3 sequence reads: CAISEPQGMFGGGETQYF. CDR3 nucleotides: TGTGCCATCAGTGAGCCACAGGGGATGTTCGGGGGAGGAGAGACCCAGTACTTC.